Included here is one T cell receptor (beta chain) sequence, with context. These data belong to a study of control samples from healthy donors and cancer patients. The V gene's germline CDR1 is MGHDK and CDR2 SYGVNS. The V gene lost 4 bases and the J gene lost 4 bases, with 16 bases spanning the gap. The CDR3 covers 16 residues. TCRdb keeps only in-frame clones here, not all; method: immunoSEQ multiplex PCR. Among some 100,000 clones listed, 75% to 90% were seen once. This receptor was taken from a woman aged 45-65 years in good health. Sequenced: blood. This chain connects TRBV25-1 to TRBJ2-2; D is uncertain. The CDR3 nucleotides read TGTGCCAGCAGTGCCACGACCGGATGGGGCACCGGGGAGCTGTTTTTT. Amino acids: CASSATTGWGTGELFF.